This T cell receptor beta chain was obtained from a study of human T cells and chemical hapten exposure. This clonotype was counted many times. TCRdb independently ran MiXCR on the RACE reads; one entry per CDR3 protein. The table includes some 45,000 distinct CDR3 sequences, approximately 9% detected once. Time point denoted: patch test 2, 6 weeks after DPC sensitization. The treatment is: therapeutic diphenylcyclopropenone sensitization with weekly scalp DPC. Trimming stripped 1 base from V and 6 bases from J, with 12 bases between. The CDR3 runs to 14 residues. The V gene's germline CDR1 is MNHNS and CDR2 SASEGT.

The sequences come from whole blood, collected in connection with sensitization to the hapten diphenylcyclopropenone (DPC). The chain carries TRBV6-1 and TRBJ2-5, with D possibly called TRBD1 or TRBD2 (5 bases each). This TCR derives from a woman between 35 and 50 years old with alopecia areata. Some clones in this sample may be carry-over from other donors' samples. CDR3 sequence: CASSEVGGGKTQYF. DNA for the CDR3: TGTGCCAGCAGTGAAGTAGGTGGGGGAAAGACCCAGTACTTC.